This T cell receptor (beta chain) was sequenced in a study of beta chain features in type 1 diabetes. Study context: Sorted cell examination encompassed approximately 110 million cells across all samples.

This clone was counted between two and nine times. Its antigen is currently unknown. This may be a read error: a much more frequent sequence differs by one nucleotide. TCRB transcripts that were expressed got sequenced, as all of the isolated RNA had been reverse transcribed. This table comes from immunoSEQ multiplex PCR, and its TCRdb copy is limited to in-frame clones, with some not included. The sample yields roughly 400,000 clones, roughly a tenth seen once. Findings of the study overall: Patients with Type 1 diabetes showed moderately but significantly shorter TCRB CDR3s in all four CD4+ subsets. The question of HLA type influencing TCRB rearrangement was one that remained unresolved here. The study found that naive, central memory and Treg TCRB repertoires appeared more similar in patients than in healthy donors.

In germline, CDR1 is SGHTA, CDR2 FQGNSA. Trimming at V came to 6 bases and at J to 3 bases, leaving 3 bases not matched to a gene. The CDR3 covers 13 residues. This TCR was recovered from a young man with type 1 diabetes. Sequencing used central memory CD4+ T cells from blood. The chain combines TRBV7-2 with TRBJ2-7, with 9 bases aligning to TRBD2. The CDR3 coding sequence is TGTGCCAGCAGGACTAGCGGACACTACGAGCAGTACTTC. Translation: CASRTSGHYEQYF.